These T cell receptor beta chains were read from a single sample in a study of CD8+ T cells in alopecia areata. Sequencing was performed with immunoSEQ multiplex PCR; in TCRdb, only in-frame clones are kept and a portion is missing. The sample consists of 220,000 or so clones, 50% to 65% of them appearing once. The sequencing here drew on CD4+ T cells sorted from blood, taken at week 0. The source of these receptors is a human donor with alopecia areata. Both conserved end residues are part of each CDR3. Part of the rows lack a size; the others show once, few, many or a class for expanded clones.

V: TRBV6-5
J: TRBJ2-7
size: -
CDR3: CASSYSGGPSSYEQYF

V: TRBV7-9
J: TRBJ2-7
size: -
CDR3: CASSLEGFEQYF

V: TRBV2
J: TRBJ2-7
size: -
CDR3: CASSEAIWGSSYEQYF

V: TRBV18
J: TRBJ2-2
size: -
CDR3: CAAAPASWTGELFF

V: TRBV7-9
J: TRBJ1-5
size: -
CDR3: CASSLDGNQPQHF

V: TRBV7-2
J: TRBJ2-1
size: few
CDR3: CASSPPPRTSANSYNEQFF

V: TRBV6-1
J: TRBJ1-3
size: few
CDR3: CASRIGTAGNTIYF

V: TRBV29-1
J: TRBJ2-1
size: -
CDR3: CSGRTSGASEQFF

V: TRBV30
J: TRBJ2-3
size: -
CDR3: CAWSVGTSGSTDTQYF

V: TRBV2
J: TRBJ2-7
size: few
CDR3: CASSFVDEQYF

V: TRBV6-6
J: TRBJ2-3
size: -
CDR3: CASSLRGPTDTQYF

V: TRBV6-5
J: TRBJ1-2
size: -
CDR3: CASSWAGGGNYGYTF

V: TRBV19
J: TRBJ1-1
size: many
CDR3: CASSREDSKRLAFF

V: TRBV9
J: TRBJ1-2
size: -
CDR3: CASSAPTGTAGYTF

V: TRBV10-3
J: TRBJ1-6
size: -
CDR3: CAISFDPGLGNSPLHF